This record looks at one T cell receptor beta chain sequence and its context. This specimen belongs to a study of blood T cell repertoires in COVID-19. Study details: There were acute and convalescent COVID-19 samples, and they came from the United States, Italy and Spain.

Using immunoSEQ multiplex PCR, the repertoire was profiled, and TCRdb retains in-frame clones only, with some absent. The sample records about 55,000 clones, roughly 88% being singletons. The CDR3 loop spans 12 amino acids. V shed 5 bases and J shed 7 bases, with 11 bases lying between them. Germline CDR1 MNHEY, CDR2 SVGEGT. The chain has TRBV6-2 or TRBV6-3 and TRBJ1-2; perhaps TRBD1 as D (5 bases). The specimen was peripheral blood. This receptor was taken from a woman older than 75 with acute or convalescent COVID-19. The CDR3 coding sequence is TGTGCCAGCAGTCTTCTCAGGGCTGGCTACACCTTC. This translates into CASSLLRAGYTF.